These 27 T cell receptor beta chains originate from one sample sequenced in a study of graft-versus-host responses after intestinal transplantation (dated by TCRdb to the early 2020s). Which antigens these TCRs recognize remains unknown. The library was built by means of the immunoSEQ multiplex PCR assay. TCRdb holds this immuneACCESS table with in-frame rearrangements only. Some clones are missing; in checked studies, unresolved V genes explain under half, and the rest has no known cause. The sample data list some 130,000 clones, and around 96% of these were observed just once. The ten largest clones represent more than 3% of the sample. Sample time point, as interpreted from the label and publication: cells obtained before transplantation from donor or recipient. This specimen consisted of unstimulated CD8+ T cells sorted from spleen or lymph node cells, obtained before intestinal transplant. These receptors were obtained from a human donor who received an intestinal transplant.

This clone was observed a single time. The J gene is TRBJ2-3, the V gene TRBV6-1, with unresolved D. The ends were cut back, 7 bases at V and 3 bases at J, with 17 bases in the middle. Per the germline V gene, CDR1 is MNHNS and CDR2 is SASEGT. The CDR3 is 15 residues long. CDR3 loop: CASMRYHGSTDTQYF. In nucleotides, the CDR3 is TGTGCCAGCATGCGATATCACGGATCTACAGATACGCAGTATTTT.

The rearrangement joins TRBV19 to TRBJ2-5, with D tentatively TRBD1 or TRBD2 (6 bases each). Deletions cut 3 bases from V and 1 base from J, with 21 bases between. The CDR3 sequence is 18 residues long. Germline CDR1 is LNHDA and CDR2 is SQIVND (reference sequence). CDR3 DNA sequence: TGTGCCAGTAGTATGGTGGGGGGACAAAGGGATATCCAAGAGACCCAGTACTTC. This sequence encodes CASSMVGGQRDIQETQYF.

A remark on this clone: A junction end diverges from the germline sequence, so it may reflect a read error. The V and J genes are TRBV7-8 and TRBJ2-7, with TRBD1 matching 7 bases. Germline V gene lookup returns CDR1 SGHVS and CDR2 FQNEAQ. The CDR3 is 16 amino acids. CDR3 DNA: TGTGCCGGCAGCTTCAGCCGGACAGGTCTTGGCTACGAGCAGTACTTC. Translating it yields CAGSFSRTGLGYEQYF.

The chain carries TRBV6-5 and TRBJ1-2, with 8 bases lining up with TRBD1. Trimming cost V 5 bases and J 3 bases; bases outside gene matches: 8. The germline V gene encodes CDR1 MNHEY and CDR2 SVGAGI. This CDR3 comprises 15 residues. CDR3 in amino acids: CASSGPGQEYYGYTF. The CDR3 DNA reads as TGTGCCAGCAGTGGGCCGGGACAGGAATACTATGGCTACACCTTC.

J is TRBJ2-7 and V is TRBV6-6; possibly TRBD2 for D (5 bases). This CDR3 comprises 13 residues. The germline V gene has CDR1 MNHNY and CDR2 SVGAGI (reference sequence). Deletions cut 6 bases from V and 0 bases from J, with 9 bases between. The CDR3: CASSPRGSYEQYF. For the CDR3, the DNA is TGTGCCAGCAGCCCACGGGGCTCCTACGAGCAGTACTTC.

The chain has TRBV11-1 and TRBJ2-5, with D hard to call. The CDR3 length is 17 residues. Trimming stripped 2 bases from V and 1 base from J, with 17 bases between. Germline-derived CDR1 and CDR2 are SGHAT and FQDESV (reference sequence). The CDR3 here is CASSLSQWFQIQETQYF. CDR3 nucleotides: TGTGCCAGCAGCTTATCGCAATGGTTTCAGATCCAAGAGACCCAGTACTTC.

This chain joins TRBV7-9 and TRBJ2-3; no definite D call. The V end was cut by 6 bases, the J end by 3 bases, with 7 bases between. The CDR3 loop spans 12 amino acids. Germline CDR1 reads SEHNR; CDR2 reads FQNEAQ (reference sequence). CDR3 sequence: CASRLVTDTQYF. The CDR3 region has the DNA TGTGCCAGCAGGCTGGTTACAGATACGCAGTATTTT.

This chain links TRBV25-1 with TRBJ2-5; D is unresolved. CDR1 MGHDK and CDR2 SYGVNS come from the germline V gene. The CDR3 is 12 residues long. The ends were cut back, 3 bases at V and 5 bases at J, with 7 bases in the middle. In nucleotides, the CDR3 is TGTGCCAGCAGTGAGGTTCGGGAGACCCAGTACTTC. This sequence encodes CASSEVRETQYF.

The V and J genes are TRBV7-7 and TRBJ2-1; D may be TRBD1 or TRBD2 (5 bases each). CDR1 and CDR2 from the germline V gene are SSHAT and FNYEAQ (reference sequence). The ends were cut back, 3 bases at V and 7 bases at J, with 16 bases in the middle. The CDR3 spans 15 residues. The CDR3 DNA reads as TGTGCCAGCAGCTTGGGGCCCGGGAAGGGAAATGAGCAGTTCTTC. Encoded protein: CASSLGPGKGNEQFF.

About this clone itself: The junction departs from germline at one end; a sequencing error may be responsible. The V and J genes are TRBV5-4 and TRBJ1-5; D possibly corresponds to TRBD1 (5 bases). The CDR3 has 11 amino acids. Germline lookup yields CDR1 SGHNT and CDR2 YYREEE (reference sequence). CDR3 in DNA: TGTGCCAGCAGCGGGGGTCAGGCCCAGCATTTT. It is translated as CASSGGQAQHF.

The chain joins TRBV18 to TRBJ1-1; TRBD1 is a possible D gene (6 bases). V lost 3 bases and J 7 bases, leaving 15 bases between the germline ends. Germline CDR1 reads KGHSH; CDR2 reads LQKENI. The CDR3 consists of 14 residues. The CDR3 coding sequence is TGTGCCAGCTCACCCCGGACAGCTTTTTTTGAAGCTTTCTTT. It is translated as CASSPRTAFFEAFF.

The chain joins TRBV5-1 to TRBJ2-7; D ambiguous. Germline lookup yields CDR1 SGHRS and CDR2 YFSETQ. V gave up 4 bases and J gave up 3 bases, with 11 bases separating them. The CDR3 sequence is 13 residues long. The DNA of the CDR3 is TGCGCCAGCAGCCCAATTAATCGCTACGAGCAGTACTTC. Protein: CASSPINRYEQYF.

To note about this clone: Sequence at one end of the junction differs from germline and may be a read error. The J gene is TRBJ1-1, the V gene TRBV5-5; D might be TRBD1 (5 bases). The CDR3 extends over 15 amino acids. In germline, CDR1 is SGHKS, CDR2 YYEKEE (reference sequence). The CDR3 spells CASSEGRGGNAEAFF. The CDR3 DNA reads as TGTGCCAGCAGCGAGGGACGGGGTGGGAACGCTGAAGCTTTCTTT.

This rearrangement joins TRBV2 to TRBJ2-1; 12 nucleotides line up with TRBD2. The CDR3 runs 17 residues. With 9 bases clipped from V and 7 bases from J, the junction kept 16 bases outside the gene matches. The germline V gene encodes CDR1 SNHLY and CDR2 FYNNEI. The CDR3 loop reads CARPGLAGGTVINEQFF. The CDR3 nucleotides are TGTGCCAGGCCGGGACTAGCGGGTGGGACTGTAATTAATGAGCAGTTCTTC.

This chain links TRBV28 with TRBJ1-6, with 7 bases that match TRBD1. CDR1 and CDR2 from the germline V gene are MDHEN and SYDVKM. V lost 3 bases, J lost 10 bases, and 6 bases stayed unmatched. The CDR3 totals 14 residues. The CDR3 sequence is CASSLNRGKSPLHF. For the CDR3, the DNA is TGTGCCAGCAGTTTGAACAGGGGAAAATCACCCCTCCACTTT.

The genes are TRBV19 and TRBJ2-5; D possibly corresponds to TRBD2 (7 bases). The V end lost 5 bases, the J end lost 5 bases, and 15 bases lay between the germline ends. CDR3 length equals 14 residues. CDR1 is LNHDA and CDR2 is SQIVND in the germline V gene (reference sequence). This chain's CDR3 is CASSQVGGLETQYF. The CDR3 DNA reads TGTGCCAGTAGTCAGGTCGGGGGGCTCGAGACCCAGTACTTC.

In its sample, this clone was seen once. The chain joins TRBV5-6 to TRBJ1-2, with D possibly matching TRBD1 (5 bases). CDR3 length: 15 residues. Germline V gives CDR1 SGHDT, CDR2 YYEEEE. V lost 2 bases and J lost 4, with 15 bases in between. This CDR3 is CASSFAGTNFYGYTF. The CDR3 DNA follows: TGTGCCAGCAGCTTCGCAGGGACGAATTTCTATGGCTACACCTTC.

The rearrangement joins TRBV5-6 to TRBJ1-2, with D possibly being TRBD1 (5 bases). Trimming stripped 3 bases from V and 6 bases from J, with 18 bases between. The CDR3 covers 15 residues. CDR1 is SGHDT, CDR2 YYEEEE, per germline. DNA for the CDR3: TGTGCCAGCAGCTCGCTAGGCAGGGAGGGAAATGGCTACACCTTC. Protein product: CASSSLGREGNGYTF.

CDR3 nucleotides: TGCGCCAGCAGCCAGAGGCCTGGGACACCTGGGGCTAACTATGGCTACACCTTC. Its translation: CASSQRPGTPGANYGYTF. The chain is built from TRBV4-1 and TRBJ1-2, with D tentatively TRBD1 (6 bases). Per germline, CDR1 MGHRA and CDR2 YSYEKL. With 3 bases removed from V and 0 bases from J, the gap between germline ends came to 20 bases. This CDR3 spans 18 amino acids.

V is TRBV13 and J is TRBJ1-1, with no clear D. The ends were cut back, 6 bases at V and 4 bases at J, with 18 bases in the middle. CDR3 length: 15 residues. Germline assignment: CDR1 PRHDT and CDR2 FYEKMQ (reference sequence). This CDR3 reads CASSSGGGQSTEAFF. CDR3 bases: TGTGCCAGCAGTAGCGGAGGTGGGCAGTCCACTGAAGCTTTCTTT.

The chain couples TRBV28 to TRBJ1-1; D ambiguous. CDR1 is MDHEN, CDR2 SYDVKM, per germline. The CDR3 length is 13 residues. The germline V and J ends were trimmed by 7 bases and 5 bases, with 14 bases remaining between them. The CDR3 is CASTPLRITEAFF. The DNA for the CDR3 is TGTGCCAGCACCCCTTTGAGGATAACTGAAGCTTTCTTT.

V gene TRBV27 combines with J gene TRBJ2-1, with D uncertain. The V end was cut by 4 bases, the J end by 7 bases, with 5 bases between. The germline CDR1 and CDR2 sequences are MNHEY and SMNVEV (reference sequence). The length of the CDR3 is 11 residues. This chain's CDR3 is CASSSSNEQFF. The CDR3 DNA reads TGTGCCAGCAGTTCCTCTAATGAGCAGTTCTTC.

A single count supports this clone. This sequence joins TRBV6-5 and TRBJ2-3; the D gene is possibly TRBD2 (6 bases). The CDR3 sequence is 14 residues long. Looked up from germline, CDR1 is MNHEY and CDR2 is SVGAGI. V was clipped by 7 bases and J by 1 base, with 12 bases between them. CDR3 coding DNA: TGTGCCAGCAATTCGGGGGACGGCACAGATACGCAGTATTTT. Protein sequence: CASNSGDGTDTQYF.

The chain links TRBV4-2 to TRBJ1-2, with 8 nucleotides matching TRBD1. The CDR3 is 15 residues long. The germline V gene has CDR1 LGHNA and CDR2 YNFKEQ. V trimming: 1 base; J trimming: 4 bases; junction bases outside the gene matches: 5. CDR3 sequence reads: CASSQGTGPGYGYTF. CDR3 bases: TGTGCCAGCAGCCAAGGGACAGGGCCAGGCTATGGCTACACCTTC.

The chain uses TRBV19 and TRBJ1-5; D is uncertain. Germline lookup yields CDR1 LNHDA and CDR2 SQIVND (reference sequence). Trimming removed 3 bases at V and 4 bases at J, with 13 bases between. The CDR3 consists of 15 residues. DNA of the CDR3: TGTGCCAGTAGTATCTCGTCAGGCCTGAATCAGCCCCAGCATTTT. As protein: CASSISSGLNQPQHF.

This sequence joins TRBV4-2 and TRBJ2-1; TRBD2 matches at 15 bases. The ends lost 4 bases at V and 6 bases at J; junction bases unmatched: 10. The CDR3 loop spans 18 amino acids. Germline CDR1 reads LGHNA; CDR2 reads YNFKEQ. The DNA for the CDR3 is TGTGCCAGCAGCCCGATTGGGTGGGGACTAGCGGGAGGCAATGAGCAGTTCTTC. Protein sequence: CASSPIGWGLAGGNEQFF.

J is TRBJ2-7 and V is TRBV6-1, with TRBD2 as a possible D gene (6 bases). The germline V and J ends were trimmed by 10 bases and 3 bases, with 13 bases remaining between them. The CDR3 extends over 12 amino acids. Germline CDR1 is MNHNS and CDR2 is SASEGT. The CDR3 bases are TGTGCCACCCGGGGGTCCTTCTACGAGCAGTACTTC. Amino acid sequence: CATRGSFYEQYF.